This T cell receptor beta chain was profiled in a study of control samples from healthy donors and cancer patients. TCRdb's copy holds only in-frame clones and misses some; the assay was immunoSEQ multiplex PCR. This sample carries roughly 88,000 clones, roughly 90% of them seen once, and the ten largest clones take over 0.85%. Per germline, CDR1 KGHSH and CDR2 LQKENI. The CDR3 length is 12 residues. The germline V and J ends were trimmed by 4 bases and 5 bases, with 8 bases remaining between them. The chain combines TRBV18 with TRBJ2-5; D gene ambiguous. Sequenced material: blood. The sequence derives from a woman in her 30s in good health. The CDR3 DNA reads as TGTGCCAGCTCACGATCTGGGGAGACCCAGTACTTC. Its translation: CASSRSGETQYF.